The sequence of this T cell receptor (beta chain) was determined in a study of identical twins. Regarding the study as a whole: In beta out-of-frame sequences, the excess sharing between twins was weaker. Fewer insertions characterized abundant cord blood beta clonotypes, whereas memory repertoires showed none.

This clonotype was recorded at least ten times. Its antigen is still unknown. Each CDR3 protein gets one entry after TCRdb re-called the 5' RACE reads with MiXCR. The profile shows approximately 620,000 distinct CDR3 sequences, over 8.5% of them singletons. This CDR3 comprises 15 residues. The V gene's germline CDR1 is SGHTA and CDR2 FQGNSA. V was shortened by 1 base and J by 5 bases, with 12 bases between the two germline ends. The same specimen was also included in a second study, on yellow fever vaccine responses in identical twins.

This sequence originates from a young woman in good health. Sequencing was done on a sample of PBMCs. The rearrangement joins TRBV7-2 to TRBJ2-1; D might be TRBD2 (6 bases). The CDR3 spells CASSLVGGINNEQFF. CDR3 bases: TGTGCCAGCAGCTTAGTCGGAGGGATAAACAATGAGCAGTTCTTC.